Sequencing of this T cell receptor (beta chain) was carried out in a study of blood T cell repertoires in COVID-19. The repertoire was sequenced with immunoSEQ multiplex PCR; TCRdb's copy has only in-frame clones and lacks some. The top ten hold over 1.5% of the sample, which has over 200,000 clones, roughly 90% seen once. The CDR3 consists of 16 residues. Germline V gives CDR1 MNHEY, CDR2 SMNVEV (reference sequence). Trimming pared 1 base from V and 6 bases from J, leaving 18 bases between. This TCR came from a man in his forties with active or convalescent COVID-19. Material for sequencing was peripheral blood. The chain links TRBV27 to TRBJ1-2; the D is unclear. The CDR3 spells CASSLLPGSGGDGYTF. Here the CDR3 DNA reads TGTGCCAGCAGTTTATTGCCGGGATCGGGAGGAGATGGCTACACCTTC.